These 30 T cell receptor beta chains share one sample of origin, sequenced in a study of T cells after yellow fever vaccination. In TCRdb, the 5' RACE reads were re-called with MiXCR into one record per CDR3 protein. The table lists some 99,000 distinct CDR3 sequences, 4.5% to 6% of them singletons. This specimen consisted of CD8+ T cells sorted from PBMCs, obtained 10 days after the yellow fever booster vaccination. The receptor set was obtained from a man between 18 and 35 years old who received the YFV17D yellow fever vaccine.

This clonotype was observed a handful of times. V gene TRBV29-1 combines with J gene TRBJ2-5; 13 bases fit TRBD2. This CDR3 spans 14 amino acids. The junction had 5 bases not matched to a gene; V was cut back by 7 bases and J by 3 bases. Germline values: CDR1 SQVTM, CDR2 ANQGSEA. The CDR3 coding sequence is TGCAGCGGAGACGGGACTAGCGGGGAAGAGACCCAGTACTTC. Its protein product is CSGDGTSGEETQYF.

The chain carries TRBV5-4 and TRBJ2-7; D call uncertain. This CDR3 has 14 amino acids. V was clipped by 0 bases and J by 2 bases, with 9 bases between them. The germline CDR1 and CDR2 sequences are SGHNT and YYREEE (reference sequence). The CDR3, as DNA: TGTGCCAGCAGCTTGGGGGTCGGCCCCTACGAGCAGTACTTC. Protein: CASSLGVGPYEQYF.

This clonotype appeared a few times. The chain recombines TRBV5-1 with TRBJ2-4; 10 bases map to TRBD2. With 3 bases clipped from V and 0 bases from J, the junction kept 6 bases outside the gene matches. This CDR3 is 17 amino acids long. Germline CDR1 reads SGHRS; CDR2 reads YFSETQ. The CDR3 spells CASSSALAGVAKNIQYF. The CDR3, as DNA: TGCGCCAGCAGCTCCGCGCTAGCGGGGGTAGCCAAAAACATTCAGTACTTC.

The V call is TRBV4-1, the J call TRBJ2-2, with D tentatively TRBD1 or TRBD2 (6 bases each). The CDR3 runs 17 residues. CDR1 MGHRA and CDR2 YSYEKL come from the germline V gene. The V and J ends lost 4 bases and 3 bases respectively, with 18 bases between them. CDR3 sequence reads: CASSPHIRGPDTGELFF. CDR3 DNA sequence: TGCGCCAGCAGCCCCCATATTCGGGGGCCCGACACCGGGGAGCTGTTTTTT.

This clonotype appeared a few times. This chain joins TRBV6-6 and TRBJ2-5; 9 bases align to TRBD2. The CDR3 has 16 residues. Germline assignment: CDR1 MNHNY and CDR2 SVGAGI (reference sequence). The trim removed 2 bases at V and 3 bases at J, leaving 7 bases unmatched. Here the CDR3 reads CASSYPGERGEETQYF. The CDR3 DNA is TGTGCCAGCAGTTACCCCGGGGAGCGGGGGGAAGAGACCCAGTACTTC.

This clonotype was picked up many times. The CDR3 here is CASSPRGAYEQYV. The DNA of the CDR3 is TGTGCCAGCAGCCCAAGGGGAGCCTACGAGCAGTACGTC. V usage is TRBV7-9 and J usage is TRBJ2-7; tentatively, D is TRBD1 or TRBD2 (5 bases each). CDR3 size: 13 residues. Germline assignment: CDR1 SEHNR and CDR2 FQNEAQ (reference sequence). With 5 bases removed from V and 2 bases from J, the gap between germline ends came to 10 bases.

This clonotype was observed a few times. V gene TRBV12-3 or TRBV12-4 combines with J gene TRBJ2-2; 8 nucleotides line up with TRBD1. CDR3 length: 14 residues. Trimming cost V 4 bases and J 8 bases; bases outside gene matches: 6. CDR3 in amino acids: CASSSTGVWGELFF. Written as DNA, the CDR3 is TGTGCCAGCAGTTCGACAGGGGTTTGGGGGGAGCTGTTTTTT.

The table lists this clonotype with many counts. The J gene is TRBJ2-7, the V gene TRBV27, with 9 bases lining up with TRBD2. CDR1 is MNHEY and CDR2 is SMNVEV in the germline V gene (reference sequence). The V and J ends lost 6 bases and 3 bases, in that order; junction bases with no gene match: 9. The CDR3 is made up of 15 amino acids. The CDR3 sequence is CASSLAGGRVYEQYF. DNA for the CDR3: TGTGCCAGCAGCCTCGCGGGGGGGCGAGTCTACGAGCAGTACTTC.

This clonotype came up a few times. The rearrangement uses TRBV10-3 and TRBJ2-5; D is unresolved. Germline CDR1 ENHRY, CDR2 SYGVKD. Trimming removed 0 bases at V and 0 bases at J, with 2 bases between. The CDR3 sequence is 13 residues long. CDR3 protein: CAISESYQETQYF. The CDR3 DNA reads TGTGCCATCAGTGAGTCGTACCAAGAGACCCAGTACTTC.

This clonotype was observed at least ten times. The CDR3 DNA sequence: TGTGCCAGCAGGTTGACAGGGAGGAACGATGAGCAGTTCTTC. As protein: CASRLTGRNDEQFF. The chain has TRBV12-3 or TRBV12-4 and TRBJ2-1; D is perhaps TRBD1 (7 bases). The CDR3 consists of 14 residues. V was pared by 6 bases and J by 8 bases, with 17 bases between.

This clonotype was seen many times. The chain uses TRBV12-3 or TRBV12-4 and TRBJ2-2; D gene ambiguous. V was trimmed by 8 bases and J by 5 bases, leaving 18 bases between them. The CDR3 runs to 15 residues. The CDR3 nucleotides are TGTGCCAGCCGCGGCCTCCTTGGTCCGACCGGGGAGCTGTTTTTT. Amino acids: CASRGLLGPTGELFF.

V usage is TRBV5-1 and J usage is TRBJ2-3, with 7 nucleotides matching TRBD2. Losses at the gene ends were 7 bases for V and 1 base for J; bases not matched to a gene: 9. This CDR3 is built from 15 residues. Germline V gives CDR1 SGHRS, CDR2 YFSETQ. The DNA for the CDR3 is TGCGCCAGCTACGAGCGGGGCGCGGGCACAGATACGCAGTATTTT. It is translated as CASYERGAGTDTQYF.

The chain has TRBV10-2 and TRBJ2-1, with 7 bases matching TRBD2. V trimming: 0 bases; J trimming: 3 bases; junction bases outside the gene matches: 8. The CDR3 loop spans 17 amino acids. Germline lookup yields CDR1 WSHSY and CDR2 SAAADI. The CDR3 DNA follows: TGCGCCAGCAGTGAGTCAAAGGCGGGGGATGGCTACAATGAGCAGTTCTTC. It specifies CASSESKAGDGYNEQFF.

This clonotype has a count of ten or more. The CDR3 DNA reads as TGTGCCAGCAGCCAAGGGGGACAGCAAGAGACCCAGTACTTC. This translates into CASSQGGQQETQYF. The chain joins TRBV14 to TRBJ2-5; 7 bases align to TRBD1. CDR1 is SGHDN and CDR2 is FVKESK in the germline V gene. CDR3 size: 14 residues. After removal of 1 base from V and 2 bases from J, the junction contained 1 base not matched to a gene.

This clonotype was picked up many times. This chain connects TRBV9 to TRBJ2-3; 12 positions agree with TRBD2. CDR3 length: 17 residues. Germline V lookup: CDR1 SGDLS, CDR2 YYNGEE. V dropped 3 bases and J dropped 1; count of bases not matched to a gene: 6. CDR3: CASSAPLAGGGTDTQYF. Here the CDR3 DNA reads TGTGCCAGCAGCGCCCCACTAGCGGGGGGAGGCACAGATACGCAGTATTTT.

This chain links TRBV7-2 with TRBJ1-2, with a tentative D call TRBD1 (5 bases). The CDR3 spans 16 residues. V was shortened by 11 bases and J by 6 bases, with 28 bases between the two germline ends. From germline, CDR1 is SGHTA and CDR2 FQGNSA. The CDR3 region has the DNA TGTGCCGCCACTCAAGCTCCGGGGGGGGTAATGGATGGCTACACCTTC. Its translation is CAATQAPGGVMDGYTF. Using reference TRBV7-2 and TRBJ1-2 for the parts outside the CDR3, the full variable domain is GAGVSQSPSNKVTEKGKDVELRCDPISGHTALYWYRQSLGQGLEFLIYFQGNSAPDKSGLPSDRFSAERTGGSVSTLTIQRTQQEDSAVYLCAATQAPGGVMDGYTFGSGTRLTVV.

This clonotype occurred many times. The chain links TRBV7-2 to TRBJ2-3; D is unresolved. There are 14 residues in the CDR3. V was cut by 4 bases and J by 4 bases, with 12 bases left in between. The V gene's germline CDR1 is SGHTA and CDR2 FQGNSA. The CDR3 DNA reads TGTGCCAGCAGCTACAAGGGTTTTGCAGATACGCAGTATTTT. Amino acids: CASSYKGFADTQYF.

The rearrangement links TRBV15 to TRBJ2-2; D is unclear. This CDR3 has 14 residues. The germline CDR1 and CDR2 sequences are LNHNV and YYDKDF (reference sequence). V lost 5 bases and J 3 bases, leaving 10 bases between the germline ends. The CDR3 here is CATSGESYTGELFF. CDR3 nucleotides: TGTGCCACCAGCGGTGAATCGTACACCGGGGAGCTGTTTTTT.

Details on this clonotype: One end of the junction fails to match germline, which may point to a read error. The J gene is TRBJ1-5, the V gene TRBV5-1; D is possibly TRBD1 (6 bases). The CDR3 runs 14 residues. From germline, CDR1 is SGHRS and CDR2 YFSETQ. The CDR3, as DNA: TGCGCCAGCAGCTTAGCTGGGGGCAACCAGCCCCAGCATTTT. Translating gives CASSLAGGNQPQHF.

This clonotype was detected a few times. The chain is built from TRBV15 and TRBJ1-5; D gene ambiguous. CDR1 is LNHNV and CDR2 is YYDKDF in the germline V gene (reference sequence). There are 14 residues in the CDR3. Trimming pared 0 bases from V and 9 bases from J, leaving 12 bases between. The CDR3 coding sequence is TGTGCCACCAGCAGAGATGGGAGGGTGCGGCCCCAGCATTTT. Encoded protein: CATSRDGRVRPQHF.

This clonotype has more than one count but fewer than ten. The rearrangement joins TRBV29-1 to TRBJ2-1, with D hard to call. This CDR3 has 13 amino acids. Germline CDR1 and CDR2: SQVTM and ANQGSEA. The V end lost 3 bases, the J end lost 0 bases, and 6 bases lay between the germline ends. For the CDR3, the DNA is TGCAGCGTTGATGTGGACTCCTACAATGAGCAGTTCTTC. This translates into CSVDVDSYNEQFF.

This clonotype was seen ten or more times. The rearrangement links TRBV7-2 to TRBJ1-2, with D unclear. V was cut by 4 bases and J by 5 bases, with 8 bases left in between. CDR3 size: 12 residues. CDR1 is SGHTA, CDR2 FQGNSA, per germline. Here the CDR3 DNA reads TGTGCCAGCAGCTCTGCCCCTTATGGCTACACCTTC. Protein product: CASSSAPYGYTF.

This clonotype was detected a few times. This rearrangement joins TRBV6-5 to TRBJ2-7, with 11 bases fitting TRBD1. The ends lost 5 bases at V and 2 bases at J; junction bases unmatched: 2. CDR1 and CDR2 (germline): MNHEY, SVGAGI. The CDR3 runs to 14 residues. The CDR3 coding sequence is TGTGCCAGCAGTAGGGGACAGGGGGCCTACGAGCAGTACTTC. It translates to CASSRGQGAYEQYF.

At least ten counts were recorded for this clonotype. The chain employs TRBV12-3 or TRBV12-4 and TRBJ2-3, with 12 bases aligning to TRBD2. V lost 5 bases and J lost 3; bases outside the gene matches: 6. The CDR3 runs 16 residues. CDR3 residues: CASSLLAGGQTDTQYF. CDR3 nucleotide sequence: TGTGCCAGCAGTCTTCTAGCGGGGGGGCAGACAGATACGCAGTATTTT.

This chain uses TRBV4-1 with TRBJ1-2; 9 bases line up with TRBD1. The CDR3 loop spans 15 amino acids. After removal of 0 bases from V and 4 bases from J, the junction contained 3 bases not matched to a gene. Germline lookup yields CDR1 MGHRA and CDR2 YSYEKL. The CDR3 reads CASSQEGTGCYGYTF. The CDR3 DNA reads TGCGCCAGCAGCCAAGAAGGGACAGGGTGCTATGGCTACACCTTC.

This clonotype was picked up a small number of times. The chain uses TRBV4-3 and TRBJ2-6, with D possibly matching TRBD2 (6 bases). This CDR3 comprises 16 residues. Germline-derived CDR1 and CDR2 are LGHNA and YSLEER. The V and J ends lost 0 bases and 0 bases respectively, with 6 bases between them. CDR3 amino acids: CASSQETSSGANVLTF. Written as DNA, the CDR3 is TGCGCCAGCAGCCAAGAGACTAGCTCTGGGGCCAACGTCCTGACTTTC.

This clonotype was recorded a few times. The chain is built from TRBV4-1 and TRBJ2-3; possibly TRBD2 for D (7 bases). V shed 2 bases and J shed 1 base, with 16 bases lying between them. Germline V lookup: CDR1 MGHRA, CDR2 YSYEKL. CDR3 length equals 17 residues. Here the CDR3 DNA reads TGCGCCAGCAGCCAAATGGGGGGGCCCGGACGCACAGATACGCAGTATTTT. This encodes CASSQMGGPGRTDTQYF.

This clonotype was picked up a small number of times. V and J are TRBV4-3 and TRBJ2-1; unclear D gene. V lost 0 bases and J lost 9, with 18 bases in between. Germline CDR1 and CDR2: LGHNA and YSLEER. This CDR3 contains 16 residues. The CDR3 is CASSQDAPSLGIEQFF. CDR3 DNA sequence: TGCGCCAGCAGCCAAGATGCCCCCTCCCTAGGGATTGAGCAGTTCTTC.

This clonotype was detected many times. The J gene is TRBJ2-2, the V gene TRBV6-6; the D is unclear. This CDR3 is 13 amino acids long. Between the trimmed V and J ends, which lost 1 base and 5 bases, there was a span of 5 bases. Per germline, CDR1 MNHNY and CDR2 SVGAGI (reference sequence). The CDR3 region is CASSYFATGELFF. The CDR3 nucleotides are TGTGCCAGCAGTTACTTCGCAACCGGGGAGCTGTTTTTT.

This clonotype was observed a handful of times. This sequence joins TRBV28 and TRBJ2-7; perhaps D is TRBD1 or TRBD2 (5 bases each). Trimming left V 4 bases short and J 1 base short, with 11 bases between. CDR3 length equals 14 residues. From germline, CDR1 is MDHEN and CDR2 SYDVKM. CDR3 bases: TGTGCCAGCAGTTCCCGGGACGGATCCTACGAGCAGTACGTC. Its protein product is CASSSRDGSYEQYV.